Listed below are T cell receptor beta chains from one sample, sequenced in a study of Graves' ophthalmopathy and Graves' hyperthyroidism. TCRdb called the multiplex PCR reads again in MiXCR, with one record for every CDR3 protein. Of about 370,000 distinct CDR3 sequences detected, around 17% appear once; the ten largest clones hold approximately 1.4%. Sequenced material: peripheral blood. Receptors were obtained from a woman between 18 and 29 years old with Graves' ophthalmopathy. Both conserved end residues are part of each CDR3. The D gene is left open where the match is weak. Clone sizes are given selectively: once, few, many, or a class where the clone is expanded.

D gene: TRBD2; J gene: TRBJ2-5; V gene: TRBV7-2; clone size: many; CDR3 DNA: TGTGCCAGCAGCTTACGATCCGGGACTAGCGGAGCCACCCAGTACTTC; CDR3 protein: CASSLRSGTSGATQYF
D gene: TRBD2; J gene: TRBJ2-7; V gene: TRBV12-3/TRBV12-4; clone size: many; CDR3 DNA: TGTGCCAGCAGTCCAAGACTAGCGGGGGGCTCCTACGAGCAGTACTTC; CDR3 protein: CASSPRLAGGSYEQYF
D gene: TRBD1; J gene: TRBJ1-1; V gene: TRBV12-3/TRBV12-4; clone size: .; CDR3 DNA: TGTGCCAGCAGTTTAAATAGGGGGCCAGCTTTCTTT; CDR3 protein: CASSLNRGPAFF
D gene: .; J gene: TRBJ2-7; V gene: TRBV25-1; clone size: many; CDR3 DNA: TGTGCCAGCAGTGAAGGCGGGGACCCCTCCTTCTACGAGCAGTACTTC; CDR3 protein: CASSEGGDPSFYEQYF
D gene: .; J gene: TRBJ2-7; V gene: TRBV30; clone size: few; CDR3 DNA: TGTGCCTGGAGCCCTTTGGTGTGGAGCTACGAGCAGTACTTC; CDR3 protein: CAWSPLVWSYEQYF
D gene: .; J gene: TRBJ2-7; V gene: TRBV7-2; clone size: many; CDR3 DNA: TGTGCCAGCAGGGAGCCACAGGATTACGAGCAGTACTTC; CDR3 protein: CASREPQDYEQYF
D gene: TRBD2; J gene: TRBJ2-5; V gene: TRBV6-1; clone size: few; CDR3 DNA: TGTGCCAGCAGTGCGACTAGCGGGACGCCGGAGACCCAGTACTTC; CDR3 protein: CASSATSGTPETQYF
D gene: .; J gene: TRBJ1-5; V gene: TRBV12-3/TRBV12-4; clone size: few; CDR3 DNA: TGTGCCAGCTGCACCGGGGCCACCTTATCTAGCAATCAGCCCCAGCATTTT; CDR3 protein: CASCTGATLSSNQPQHF
D gene: .; J gene: TRBJ2-7; V gene: TRBV20-1; clone size: many; CDR3 DNA: TGCAGTGCTAGAAAAGCCGCAAGCTACGAGCAGTACTTC; CDR3 protein: CSARKAASYEQYF
D gene: TRBD1; J gene: TRBJ1-5; V gene: TRBV28; clone size: once; CDR3 DNA: TGTGCCAGCATCACCAGCGGCAGGGGGGACGGCCAGCCCCAGCATTTT; CDR3 protein: CASITSGRGDGQPQHF
D gene: .; J gene: TRBJ2-7; V gene: TRBV28; clone size: many; CDR3 DNA: TGTGCCAGCAGCCCCGGAGAGGGGCGGAGCTACGAGCAGTACTTC; CDR3 protein: CASSPGEGRSYEQYF
D gene: TRBD1; J gene: TRBJ2-7; V gene: TRBV10-1; clone size: .; CDR3 DNA: TGCGCCAGCAGTGATCAGAGAGGGGGCCCAGAGCAGTACTTC; CDR3 protein: CASSDQRGGPEQYF
D gene: .; J gene: TRBJ1-1; V gene: TRBV6-1; clone size: many; CDR3 DNA: TGTGCCAGCAGTGAAGCGGTAGAGGGGACTGAAGCTTTCTTT; CDR3 protein: CASSEAVEGTEAFF
D gene: .; J gene: TRBJ2-7; V gene: TRBV30; clone size: many; CDR3 DNA: TGTGCCTGGGGGAGCGCCTCCGGTTCATACGAGCAGTACTTC; CDR3 protein: CAWGSASGSYEQYF
D gene: TRBD2; J gene: TRBJ2-2; V gene: TRBV7-2; clone size: many; CDR3 DNA: TGTGCCAGCAGCCCGGCGGGGGATCACACCGGGGAGCTGTTTTTT; CDR3 protein: CASSPAGDHTGELFF
D gene: TRBD2; J gene: TRBJ2-7; V gene: TRBV7-2; clone size: many; CDR3 DNA: TGTGCCAGCAGCCCCCTGGTGGGAGGGCCCTACGAGCAGTACTTC; CDR3 protein: CASSPLVGGPYEQYF
D gene: TRBD2; J gene: TRBJ2-5; V gene: TRBV11-2; clone size: many; CDR3 DNA: TGTGCCAGCAGCTTATGGCGAGGTTCAGCGGGAGGGCCGAAGACCCAGTACTTC; CDR3 protein: CASSLWRGSAGGPKTQYF
D gene: .; J gene: TRBJ1-6; V gene: TRBV28; clone size: .; CDR3 DNA: TGTGCCAGCAGCAAGGGACGGACGAATTCACCCCTCCACTTT; CDR3 protein: CASSKGRTNSPLHF